One and the same sample provided the 13 T cell receptor beta chains below, sequenced in a study of patients and donors after allogeneic stem cell transplantation. MiXCR, applied by TCRdb to the RT-PCR reads, yields one record per CDR3 protein. The data contain 150,000 to 200,000 distinct CDR3 sequences, approximately 41% of them singletons. Sequencing was performed on blood, either unsorted or a sorted T cell fraction (not recorded which). The receptors shown here come from a human donor who was either an allogeneic HSCT recipient or a stem cell or donor lymphocyte infusion donor (not recorded which). It is not recorded whose cells these are; they may come from a transplant donor.

The chain uses TRBV5-1 and TRBJ2-7; D is perhaps TRBD2 (5 bases). This CDR3 is 13 amino acids long. Germline CDR1 SGHRS, CDR2 YFSETQ. Trimming shortened V by 5 bases and J by 1 base, and 10 bases separated the two germline ends. In nucleotides, the CDR3 is TGCGCCAGCAGTTTCCTAGCTTCCTACGAGCAGTACTTC. Protein product: CASSFLASYEQYF.

This clonotype was counted a few times. V gene TRBV25-1 combines with J gene TRBJ1-1; no clear D gene. Germline CDR1 MGHDK, CDR2 SYGVNS. Trimming took off 5 bases at V and 4 bases at J, with 11 bases between the two ends. The CDR3 spans 13 residues. The CDR3 here is CASSLGSSTEAFF. The DNA for the CDR3 is TGTGCCAGCAGTCTGGGCTCAAGCACTGAAGCTTTCTTT.

This clonotype was detected only a few times. The chain is built from TRBV10-3 and TRBJ2-6; D remains ambiguous. V was clipped by 11 bases and J by 1 base, with 12 bases between them. CDR1 ENHRY and CDR2 SYGVKD come from the germline V gene. The CDR3 runs to 14 residues. The CDR3 region is CAAMERSGANVLTF. CDR3 nucleotides: TGTGCCGCCATGGAGAGATCTGGGGCCAACGTCCTGACTTTC.

The rearrangement uses TRBV25-1 and TRBJ2-1; D is tentatively TRBD1 or TRBD2 (6 bases each). This CDR3 has 14 amino acids. CDR1 is MGHDK and CDR2 is SYGVNS in the germline V gene. Trimming left V 3 bases short and J 6 bases short, with 12 bases between. CDR3 in DNA: TGTGCCAGCAGTGATTTAGAGGGGGGCAATGAGCAGTTCTTC. It yields the protein CASSDLEGGNEQFF.

This sequence joins TRBV7-6 and TRBJ2-1; TRBD1 matches 9 bases. This CDR3 comprises 15 residues. V lost 1 base to trimming and J lost 8 bases; unmatched junction nucleotides: 6. Germline V gene data show CDR1 as SGHVS and CDR2 as FNYEAQ. DNA for the CDR3: TGTGCCAGCAGCTTAGACAGGGGGCCTACCTATGAGCAGTTCTTC. Its protein is CASSLDRGPTYEQFF.

A few counts support this clonotype. The rearrangement joins TRBV12-3 or TRBV12-4 to TRBJ2-7; D is unresolved. V was shortened by 4 bases and J by 2 bases, with 21 bases between the two germline ends. This CDR3 has 17 residues. The chain's CDR3 is CASSSMAGQYPPYEQYF. Written as DNA, the CDR3 is TGTGCCAGCAGTTCTATGGCAGGCCAATATCCTCCCTACGAGCAGTACTTC.

This clonotype was seen more than once but under ten times. The chain couples TRBV9 to TRBJ1-1; maybe TRBD1 (5 bases). CDR3 size: 13 residues. Trimming cost V 5 bases and J 4 bases, with 12 bases left between them. Looked up from germline, CDR1 is SGDLS and CDR2 is YYNGEE. CDR3 sequence: CASSAGGSTEAFF. The CDR3 nucleotides are TGTGCCAGCAGTGCGGGGGGGAGCACTGAAGCTTTCTTT.

This clonotype showed up just a few times. V gene TRBV25-1 combines with J gene TRBJ1-2, with unresolved D. The CDR3 sequence is 14 residues long. The ends were cut back, 2 bases at V and 4 bases at J, with 11 bases in the middle. Germline V CDR1 and CDR2: MGHDK, SYGVNS. The CDR3 DNA reads as TGTGCCAGCAGTGAAAAGGGCGGTGGCTATGGCTACACCTTC. It is translated as CASSEKGGGYGYTF.

J is TRBJ2-3 and V is TRBV7-8; maybe TRBD2 (6 bases). Germline CDR1 SGHVS, CDR2 FQNEAQ. The CDR3 sequence is 16 residues long. The V end was cut by 4 bases, the J end by 1 base, with 15 bases between. As DNA, the CDR3 is TGTGCCAGCAGCTGGCCGCAGGGACTGGGCACAGATACGCAGTATTTT. It specifies CASSWPQGLGTDTQYF. The full variable domain, in which reference TRBV7-8 and TRBJ2-3 provide the parts outside the CDR3, is GAGVSQSPRYKVAKRGQDVALRCDPISGHVSLFWYQQALGQGPEFLTYFQNEAQLDKSGLPSDRFFAERPEGSVSTLKIQRTQQEDSAVYLCASSWPQGLGTDTQYFGPGTRLTVL.

The rearrangement uses TRBV6-5 and TRBJ2-1, with 7 nucleotides matching TRBD1. The V gene's germline CDR1 is MNHEY and CDR2 SVGAGI. This CDR3 has 14 residues. V was pared by 7 bases and J by 7 bases, with 10 bases of the junction left unmatched. The DNA for the CDR3 is TGTGCCAGCATGCCGGAGATCAGGGGGAATGAGCAGTTCTTC. Protein product: CASMPEIRGNEQFF.

This clonotype came up a few times. The CDR3 loop reads CASSQDMGGSRFF. The CDR3 DNA follows: TGCGCCAGCAGCCAAGATATGGGCGGGAGTAGGTTCTTC. The V and J genes are TRBV4-3 and TRBJ2-1, with 7 bases matching TRBD2. V trimming: 0 bases; J trimming: 15 bases; junction bases outside the gene matches: 8. Germline loops: CDR1 LGHNA, CDR2 YSLEER. The CDR3 contains 13 residues.

This CDR3 is CASSQDRTGSNEKLFF. The CDR3 DNA sequence: TGCGCCAGCAGCCAGGATAGGACAGGGTCTAATGAAAAACTGTTTTTT. The chain links TRBV4-3 to TRBJ1-4, with 8 bases fitting TRBD1. CDR1 LGHNA and CDR2 YSLEER come from the germline V gene. This CDR3 has 16 residues. J was trimmed by 3 bases and V by 3 bases; bases with no gene match: 6.

In its sample, this clonotype was seen once. The chain has TRBV2 and TRBJ1-3, with a possible D match to TRBD1 (6 bases). Germline assignment: CDR1 SNHLY and CDR2 FYNNEI. The CDR3 has 15 residues. Trimming left V 0 bases short and J 4 bases short, with 10 bases between. The CDR3 loop is CASSEAQGVGNTIYF. The DNA of the CDR3 is TGTGCCAGCAGTGAAGCACAGGGAGTCGGAAACACCATATATTTT.